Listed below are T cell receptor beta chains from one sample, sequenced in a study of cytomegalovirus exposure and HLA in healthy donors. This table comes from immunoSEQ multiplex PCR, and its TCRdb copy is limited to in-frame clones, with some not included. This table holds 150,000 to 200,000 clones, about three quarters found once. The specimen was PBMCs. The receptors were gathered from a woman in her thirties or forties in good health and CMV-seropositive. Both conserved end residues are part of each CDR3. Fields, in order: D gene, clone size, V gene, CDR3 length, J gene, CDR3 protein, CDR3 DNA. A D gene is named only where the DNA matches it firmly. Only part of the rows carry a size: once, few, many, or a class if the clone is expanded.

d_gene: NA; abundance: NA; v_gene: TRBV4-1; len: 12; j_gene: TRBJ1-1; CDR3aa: CASSQATGAAFF; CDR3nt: TGCGCCAGCAGCCAGGCTACAGGAGCGGCTTTCTTT
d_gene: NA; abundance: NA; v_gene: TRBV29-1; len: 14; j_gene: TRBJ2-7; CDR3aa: CSATGQAAVYEQYF; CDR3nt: TGCAGCGCAACAGGTCAGGCCGCAGTCTACGAGCAGTACTTC
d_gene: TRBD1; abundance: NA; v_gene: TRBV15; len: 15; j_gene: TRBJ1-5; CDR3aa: CATSRTGLINQPQHF; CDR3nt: TGTGCCACCAGCAGGACAGGGCTGATCAATCAGCCCCAGCATTTT
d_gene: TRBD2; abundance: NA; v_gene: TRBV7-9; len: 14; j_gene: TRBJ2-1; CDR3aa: CASSLSGRYNEQFF; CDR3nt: TGTGCCAGCAGTCTTAGCGGGAGGTACAATGAGCAGTTCTTC
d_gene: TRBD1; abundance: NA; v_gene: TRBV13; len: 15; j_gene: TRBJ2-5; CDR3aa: CASSFGRQGAETQYF; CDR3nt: TGTGCCAGCAGCTTCGGTCGACAGGGGGCGGAGACCCAGTACTTC
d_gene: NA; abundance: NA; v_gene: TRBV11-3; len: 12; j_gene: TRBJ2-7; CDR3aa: CASSTTGLEQYF; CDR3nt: TGTGCCAGCAGCACAACAGGGCTGGAGCAGTACTTC
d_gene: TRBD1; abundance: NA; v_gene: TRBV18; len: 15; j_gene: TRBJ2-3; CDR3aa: CASSPGQGATDTQYF; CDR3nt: TGTGCCAGCTCACCGGGACAGGGGGCAACCGATACGCAGTATTTT
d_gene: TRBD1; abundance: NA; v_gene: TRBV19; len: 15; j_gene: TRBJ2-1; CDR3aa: CASSATGGLVNEQFF; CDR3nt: TGTGCCAGTAGTGCAACAGGGGGGCTGGTCAATGAGCAGTTCTTC
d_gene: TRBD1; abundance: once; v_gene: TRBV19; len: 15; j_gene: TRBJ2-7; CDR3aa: CASSAGTGAFYEQYF; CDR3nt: TGTGCCAGTAGTGCCGGGACAGGGGCATTCTACGAGCAGTACTTC
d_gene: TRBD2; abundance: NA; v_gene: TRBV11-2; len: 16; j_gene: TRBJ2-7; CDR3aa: CASSLVSTSGAYEQYF; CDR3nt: TGTGCCAGCAGCTTAGTCAGCACTAGCGGAGCCTACGAGCAGTACTTC